This T cell receptor (beta chain) was recovered during a study of PD-1 blockade in classical Hodgkin lymphoma. As concerns this clone: Antigen: not known.

Some clones are missing from TCRdb's copy, which holds only in-frame ones; the method was immunoSEQ multiplex PCR. This sample has 29,000 or so clones; 71% occur once, and the top ten carry 3% to 4%. Each and every patient relapsed after autologous stem cell transplantation, and patients got differing brentuximab vedotin exposure. Patients showed best responses of complete response, partial response or progressive disease. Study observations and caveats: Repertoires differed for reasons still undefined, possibly disease activity or prior therapy. Patients were excluded if nivolumab began under 1 year after ASCT (the autologous transplant). While CD8+ TCR diversity did not rise significantly by C4D1, CD4+ TCR diversity did.

CDR1 SGHAT and CDR2 FQNNGV come from the germline V gene. The CDR3 loop spans 13 amino acids. V lost 1 base and J 3 bases, leaving 7 bases between the germline ends. Sample: peripheral blood mononuclear cells (PBMCs), taken before the second cycle of nivolumab. This chain connects TRBV11-2 to TRBJ2-7; D not certain. This receptor was obtained from a human donor with classical Hodgkin lymphoma. CDR3 nucleotide sequence: TGTGCCAGCAGCTTAGGCCCCATCTACGAGCAGTACTTC. This encodes CASSLGPIYEQYF.